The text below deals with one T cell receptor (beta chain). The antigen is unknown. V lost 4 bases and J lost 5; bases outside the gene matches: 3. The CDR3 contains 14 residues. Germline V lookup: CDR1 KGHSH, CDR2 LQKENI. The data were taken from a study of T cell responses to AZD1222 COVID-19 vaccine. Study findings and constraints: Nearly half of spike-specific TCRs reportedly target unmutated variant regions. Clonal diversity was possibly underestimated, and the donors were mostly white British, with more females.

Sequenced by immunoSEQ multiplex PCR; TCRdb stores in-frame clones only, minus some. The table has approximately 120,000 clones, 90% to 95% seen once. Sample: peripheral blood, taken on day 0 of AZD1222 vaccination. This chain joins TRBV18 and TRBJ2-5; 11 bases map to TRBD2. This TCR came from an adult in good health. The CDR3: CASSRLAGKETQYF. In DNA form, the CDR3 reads TGTGCCAGCTCACGACTAGCGGGGAAGGAGACCCAGTACTTC.